The source of this T cell receptor (beta chain) is a study of identical twins. TCRdb re-analysed the 5' RACE reads in MiXCR, keeping a single row per CDR3 protein. The sample contains some 570,000 distinct CDR3 sequences, approximately 20% of which appear only once. Per germline, CDR1 SGHRS and CDR2 YFSETQ. Trimming took off 5 bases at V and 2 bases at J, with 21 bases between the two ends. This CDR3 comprises 17 residues. These records were also assigned to another study, of yellow fever vaccine responses in identical twins.

The chain has TRBV5-1 and TRBJ2-3; unclear D gene. Sequences were obtained from CD4+ T cells sorted from blood. The TCR was taken from a woman between 18 and 29 years old in good health. The DNA for the CDR3 is TGCGCCAGCAGAGGGTCAAGCCATTCCGGTGACACAGATACGCAGTATTTT. Its translation is CASRGSSHSGDTDTQYF.